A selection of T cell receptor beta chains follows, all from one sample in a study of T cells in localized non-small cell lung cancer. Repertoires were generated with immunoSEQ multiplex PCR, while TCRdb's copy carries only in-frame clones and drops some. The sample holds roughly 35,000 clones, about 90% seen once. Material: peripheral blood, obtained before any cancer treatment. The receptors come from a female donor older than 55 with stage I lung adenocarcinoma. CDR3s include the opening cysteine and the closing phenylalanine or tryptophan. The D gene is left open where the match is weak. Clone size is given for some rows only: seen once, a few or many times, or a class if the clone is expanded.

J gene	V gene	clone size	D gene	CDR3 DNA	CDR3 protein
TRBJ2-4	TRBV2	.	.	TGTGCCAGCAGTCGCGGCGATCACTTAAAAAACATTCAGTACTTC	CASSRGDHLKNIQYF
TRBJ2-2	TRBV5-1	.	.	TGCGCCAGCAGCTTACGGCTAGCGCAAGAAGGTACCGGGGAGCTGTTTTTT	CASSLRLAQEGTGELFF
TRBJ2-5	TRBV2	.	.	TGTGCCAGCACTGGACGTTTGCAAGAGACCCAGTACTTC	CASTGRLQETQYF
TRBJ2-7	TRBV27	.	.	TGTGCCAGCAGTCCCCGTGGCCCCTACGAGCAGTACTTC	CASSPRGPYEQYF
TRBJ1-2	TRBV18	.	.	TGTGCCAGCTCACCCGGCGAGGGGGGATATGGCTACACCTTC	CASSPGEGGYGYTF
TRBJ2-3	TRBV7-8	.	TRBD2	TGTGCCAGCAGCCCCCGGACTAGCGGCGGCACAGATACGCAGTATTTT	CASSPRTSGGTDTQYF
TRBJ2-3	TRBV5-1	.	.	TGCGCCAGCAGCTTGACAGCTAGCACAGATACGCAGTATTTT	CASSLTASTDTQYF
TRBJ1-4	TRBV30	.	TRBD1	TGTGCCTGGAGCGGGACAGGGGCAACTAATGAAAAACTGTTTTTT	CAWSGTGATNEKLFF
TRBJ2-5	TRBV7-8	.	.	TGTGCCAGCAGCCCGATTTTGGGACCCCAAGAGACCCAGTACTTC	CASSPILGPQETQYF
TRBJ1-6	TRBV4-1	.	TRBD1	TGCGCCAGCAGCCAAGGTTCAGGGGGAAATTCACCCCTCCACTTT	CASSQGSGGNSPLHF
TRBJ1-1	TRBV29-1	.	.	TGCAGCGCATCTAGCGGGCAGGGTGACACTGAAGCTTTCTTT	CSASSGQGDTEAFF
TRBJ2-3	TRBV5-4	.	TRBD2	TGTGCCAGCAGCAGAATGACTAGCGGGGGGCCAGATACGCAGTATTTT	CASSRMTSGGPDTQYF
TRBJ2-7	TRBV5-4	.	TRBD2	TGTGCCAGCAGCTTGGCCGCGGCCGGGAGGTCCGAGCAGTACTTC	CASSLAAAGRSEQYF
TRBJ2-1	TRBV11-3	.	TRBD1	TGTGCCAGCAGCTTAGAAAGGGACAGTGAGCAGTTCTTC	CASSLERDSEQFF
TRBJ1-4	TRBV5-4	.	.	TGTGCCAGTAGTTCGAAGGAGACTAATGAAAAACTGTTTTTT	CASSSKETNEKLFF
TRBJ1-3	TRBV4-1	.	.	TGCGCCAGCACCTCGGGGCGGGTAAACTCTGGAAACACCATATATTTT	CASTSGRVNSGNTIYF
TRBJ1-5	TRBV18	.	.	TGTGCCAGCTCACCGGTGGGGGGTCAGCCCCAGCATTTT	CASSPVGGQPQHF
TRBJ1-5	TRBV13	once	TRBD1	TGTGCCAGCAGCTACCGCCAGGGGGCCCAGCATTTT	CASSYRQGAQHF
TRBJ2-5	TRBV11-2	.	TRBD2	TGTGCCAGCAGCCCCGGACTAGCCGCCCAAGAGACCCAGTACTTC	CASSPGLAAQETQYF
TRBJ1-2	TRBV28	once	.	TGTGCCAGCAGTCTAACATGGGCTGGCTACACCTTC	CASSLTWAGYTF
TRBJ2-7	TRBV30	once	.	TGTGCCTGGAGTGTAAGGCGAGACGAGCAGTACTTC	CAWSVRRDEQYF
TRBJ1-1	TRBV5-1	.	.	TGCGCCAGCAGCTTGCAGCAGGGTCCCACTGAAGCTTTCTTT	CASSLQQGPTEAFF
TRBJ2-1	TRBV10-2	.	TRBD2	TGCGCCAGCAGTGGGCCCCAACTAGCGGGGGCCCAACACTCCTACAATGAGCAGTTCTTC	CASSGPQLAGAQHSYNEQFF
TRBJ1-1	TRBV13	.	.	TGTGCCAGCCTAGGGCAGGCTGAAGCTTTCTTT	CASLGQAEAFF
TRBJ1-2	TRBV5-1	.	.	TGCGCCAGCAGCCGGGACTATGGCTACACCTTC	CASSRDYGYTF
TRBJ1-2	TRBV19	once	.	TGTGCCAGTAGTCGAGGACCGGGCGAGCGTGGCTACACCTTC	CASSRGPGERGYTF
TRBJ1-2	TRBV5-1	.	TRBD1	TGCGCCAGCAGCTTGGACGGACAGGGGGCAGGCGGCTACACCTTC	CASSLDGQGAGGYTF
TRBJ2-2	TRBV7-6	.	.	TGTGCCAGCAGCTTGGGGGGAAACACCGGGGAGCTGTTTTTT	CASSLGGNTGELFF
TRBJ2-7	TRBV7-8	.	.	TGTGCCAGCAGCTTCCGGGAACCCTACGAGCAGTACTTC	CASSFREPYEQYF
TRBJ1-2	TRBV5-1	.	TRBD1	TGCGCTAGCAGCTTGGACCCGACAGGGAACTATGGCTACACCTTC	CASSLDPTGNYGYTF
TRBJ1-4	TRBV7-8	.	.	TGTGCCAGCAGCTTAGGGGCAACCCAAACCTCTAATGAAAAACTGCTTTTT	CASSLGATQTSNEKLLF
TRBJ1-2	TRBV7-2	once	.	TGTGCCAGCACATCGGGTGGACTATATGGCTACACCTTC	CASTSGGLYGYTF
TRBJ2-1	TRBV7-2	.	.	TGTGCCAGCAGGCAGGACTTCCTCGATGAGCAGTTCTTC	CASRQDFLDEQFF
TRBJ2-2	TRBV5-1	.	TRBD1	TGCGCCAGCAGCTCGGACAGGGCCACCGGGGAGCTGTTTTTT	CASSSDRATGELFF
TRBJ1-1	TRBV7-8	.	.	TGTGCCAGCAGCTCCCAGACAGTGAACACTGAAGCTTTCTTT	CASSSQTVNTEAFF
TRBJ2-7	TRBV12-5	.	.	TGTGCTAGTGGTTTGGCTCAGTACATGGGTAAGCCCTACGAGCAGTACTTC	CASGLAQYMGKPYEQYF
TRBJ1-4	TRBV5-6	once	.	TGTGCCAGCAGCCGACGAGGGATGGCTAATGAAAAACTGTTTTTT	CASSRRGMANEKLFF
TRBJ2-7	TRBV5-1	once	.	TGCGCCAGCAGGGTAGGGGACGAGCAGTACTTC	CASRVGDEQYF
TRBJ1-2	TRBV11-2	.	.	TGTGCCAGCAGCTTGGGATCAGGGAACTATGGCTACACCTTC	CASSLGSGNYGYTF
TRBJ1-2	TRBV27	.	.	TGTGCCAGCAAATCGGTAGGGAATGGCTACACCTTC	CASKSVGNGYTF
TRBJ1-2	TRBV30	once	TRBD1	TGTGCCTGGAGTGCTTGGGACAGGGATAACGGCTACACCTTC	CAWSAWDRDNGYTF
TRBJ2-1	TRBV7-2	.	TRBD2	TGTGCCAGCAGCTTATCTCTAGCGGGGGGGGATGAGCAGTTCTTC	CASSLSLAGGDEQFF
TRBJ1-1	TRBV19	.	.	TGTGCCAGTAGGCATATAGCACTGAACACTGAAGCTTTCTTT	CASRHIALNTEAFF